This passage covers 32 T cell receptor beta chains from one sample sequenced in a study of cytotoxic CD8 clonotypes in ibrutinib-treated CLL. The protocol was immunoSEQ multiplex PCR, while the TCRdb copy is restricted to in-frame clones and leaves out a portion. The sample carries roughly 150,000 clones, approximately 91% recorded once. The input for sequencing was PBMCs, taken at disease progression, from a patient treated with ibrutinib. These receptors were obtained from a human donor with chronic lymphocytic leukemia.

The V gene is TRBV6-5, the J gene TRBJ2-7; 9 nucleotides line up with TRBD2. Germline CDR1 is MNHEY and CDR2 is SVGAGI. This CDR3 region has 15 residues. Germline trimming cut 2 bases from V and 3 bases from J; bases unmatched to any gene: 5. As DNA, the CDR3 is TGTGCCAGCAGTTACCAGCGGGAGGCTGGCTACGAGCAGTACTTC. It yields the protein CASSYQREAGYEQYF.

CDR3 sequence reads: CASSSGTLSYNEQFF. The CDR3 DNA reads as TGTGCCAGTAGTAGTGGGACTTTGTCCTACAATGAGCAGTTCTTC. The gene calls are TRBV19 and TRBJ2-1; TRBD2 might be the D (6 bases). V was shortened by 4 bases and J by 1 base, with 11 bases between the two germline ends. Looked up from germline, CDR1 is LNHDA and CDR2 is SQIVND (reference sequence). The CDR3 totals 15 residues.

The genes are TRBV6-1 and TRBJ2-1; 13 bases agree with TRBD2. Looked up from germline, CDR1 is MNHNS and CDR2 is SASEGT. Losses at the gene ends were 6 bases for V and 9 bases for J; bases not matched to a gene: 8. This CDR3 comprises 15 residues. CDR3 amino acids: CASSSLAGGSSEQFF. In DNA, the CDR3 is TGTGCCAGCAGCTCACTAGCGGGAGGGTCCAGTGAGCAGTTCTTC.

The V and J genes are TRBV10-2 and TRBJ2-7; weak D call: TRBD2 (6 bases). V lost 9 bases, J lost 4 bases, and 28 bases lay in between. The germline CDR1 and CDR2 sequences are WSHSY and SAAADI. The CDR3 runs to 17 residues. CDR3 loop: CASKLPGLSSGGYEQYF. The CDR3 DNA reads as TGCGCCAGTAAACTTCCGGGACTTTCCTCCGGAGGGTACGAGCAGTACTTC.

The genes are TRBV28 and TRBJ2-1; unclear D gene. The CDR3 is 15 amino acids. Trimming cost V 9 bases and J 0 bases, with 15 bases left between them. Germline assignment: CDR1 MDHEN and CDR2 SYDVKM. CDR3 sequence reads: CASQFITSSYNEQFF. As DNA, the CDR3 is TGTGCCAGTCAGTTTATAACAAGCTCCTACAATGAGCAGTTCTTC.

The chain has TRBV5-1 and TRBJ2-5, with D tentatively TRBD1 (5 bases). CDR3 length: 13 amino acids. Germline CDR1 and CDR2: SGHRS and YFSETQ. V gave up 4 bases and J gave up 5 bases, with 12 bases separating them. The CDR3 loop reads CASSAPGLETQYF. DNA for the CDR3: TGCGCCAGCAGCGCGCCAGGGTTGGAGACCCAGTACTTC.

J is TRBJ2-1 and V is TRBV25-1; TRBD1 might be the D (6 bases). The germline gives CDR1 MGHDK, CDR2 SYGVNS. This CDR3 is 14 amino acids long. Trimming left V 7 bases short and J 0 bases short, with 10 bases between. CDR3 amino acids: CASTDSSSYNEQFF. CDR3 nucleotides: TGTGCCAGCACGGACAGTAGCTCCTACAATGAGCAGTTCTTC.

V usage is TRBV28 and J usage is TRBJ2-7, with TRBD1 matching 11 bases. Germline-derived CDR1 and CDR2 are MDHEN and SYDVKM. Losses at the gene ends were 3 bases for V and 5 bases for J; bases not matched to a gene: 15. This CDR3 comprises 18 residues. The CDR3 DNA reads TGTGCCAGCAGTTTTTTGTTAGTATTGGGGACAGGGGGAGACGAGCAGTACTTC. Protein product: CASSFLLVLGTGGDEQYF.

The chain recombines TRBV7-9 with TRBJ2-1, with unresolved D. The germline V and J ends were trimmed by 5 bases and 4 bases, with 12 bases remaining between them. The CDR3 consists of 14 residues. The germline V gene has CDR1 SEHNR and CDR2 FQNEAQ (reference sequence). The CDR3 DNA is TGTGCCAGCAGCCACGACTCAGCTTACAATGAGCAGTTCTTC. Amino acids: CASSHDSAYNEQFF.

This chain links TRBV27 with TRBJ1-2; D may be TRBD1 (6 bases). Between the trimmed V and J ends, which lost 5 bases and 2 bases, there was a span of 18 bases. From germline, CDR1 is MNHEY and CDR2 SMNVEV (reference sequence). The CDR3 runs to 16 residues. This chain's CDR3 is CASSRTGFEQNYGYTF. The CDR3 DNA is TGTGCCAGCAGTCGTACAGGGTTTGAGCAGAACTATGGCTACACCTTC.

This chain connects TRBV28 to TRBJ1-1, with D maybe TRBD1 (6 bases). The CDR3 length is 16 residues. Per the germline V gene, CDR1 is MDHEN and CDR2 is SYDVKM. Trimming took off 7 bases at V and 6 bases at J, with 24 bases between the two ends. CDR3 coding DNA: TGTGCCAGCACTCACCGAGGGGGGGTCCCGATAGCTGAAGCTTTCTTT. Translated: CASTHRGGVPIAEAFF.

The J gene is TRBJ2-3, the V gene TRBV5-4, with 11 bases that match TRBD2. Trimming took 3 bases from V and 2 from J; bases not matched to a gene: 5. This CDR3 spans 16 amino acids. In germline, CDR1 is SGHNT, CDR2 YYREEE (reference sequence). The CDR3 spells CASSSLAGGITDTQYF. The CDR3 DNA reads TGTGCCAGCAGCTCCTTAGCGGGAGGGATCACAGATACGCAGTATTTT.

J is TRBJ2-7 and V is TRBV2; TRBD2 matches 15 bases. CDR3 size: 16 residues. Germline-derived CDR1 and CDR2 are SNHLY and FYNNEI. The V and J ends lost 9 bases and 7 bases, in that order; junction bases with no gene match: 13. The CDR3 nucleotides read TGTGCCAGGTCCGAATGGACTAGCGGGAGGGCCTGGGAGCAGTACTTC. Its protein product is CARSEWTSGRAWEQYF. The variable domain in full, with the rest retrieved from reference TRBV2 and TRBJ2-7, is EPEVTQTPSHQVTQMGQEVILRCVPISNHLYFYWYRQILGQKVEFLVSFYNNEISEKSEIFDDQFSVERPDGSNFTLKIRSTKLEDSAMYFCARSEWTSGRAWEQYFGPGTRLTVT.

This clone was found a few times. V is TRBV7-9 and J is TRBJ1-2, with D uncertain. Germline V gene lookup returns CDR1 SEHNR and CDR2 FQNEAQ (reference sequence). Deletions cut 1 base from V and 1 base from J, with 10 bases between. The CDR3 extends over 15 amino acids. CDR3 sequence: CASSLEEGVNYGYTF. The CDR3, as DNA: TGTGCCAGCAGCTTAGAGGAGGGAGTTAACTATGGCTACACCTTC.

This sequence joins TRBV4-1 and TRBJ2-3; no clear D gene. Per the germline V gene, CDR1 is MGHRA and CDR2 is YSYEKL. This CDR3 comprises 15 residues. The germline V and J ends were trimmed by 0 bases and 5 bases, with 12 bases remaining between them. CDR3 DNA: TGCGCCAGCAGCCAAGATGAACGATTAAGAGATACGCAGTATTTT. It encodes CASSQDERLRDTQYF.

This chain uses TRBV2 with TRBJ2-3; 10 nucleotides match TRBD2. The germline CDR1 and CDR2 sequences are SNHLY and FYNNEI. V shed 9 bases and J 3 bases; nucleotides not matched to a gene: 3. CDR3 length: 13 amino acids. The DNA of the CDR3 is TGTGCCAGAGGACTAGCGGATACAGATACGCAGTATTTT. Protein sequence: CARGLADTDTQYF.

The chain employs TRBV28 and TRBJ2-1, with D perhaps matching TRBD1 or TRBD2 (5 bases each). V was shortened by 4 bases and J by 7 bases, with 17 bases between the two germline ends. The CDR3 runs 15 residues. From germline, CDR1 is MDHEN and CDR2 SYDVKM. The DNA of the CDR3 is TGTGCCAGCAGTTCCATTCGGGGACCGAGGAATGAGCAGTTCTTC. It specifies CASSSIRGPRNEQFF.

The chain combines TRBV6-5 with TRBJ1-5, with 8 nucleotides matching TRBD1. Germline lookup yields CDR1 MNHEY and CDR2 SVGAGI. The length of the CDR3 is 14 residues. With V trimmed by 4 bases and J by 7 bases, 6 bases remained unmatched. Written as DNA, the CDR3 is TGTGCCAGCAGTTCGCAGGGGGCGCAGCAGCCCCAGCATTTT. Its translation is CASSSQGAQQPQHF.

In DNA, the CDR3 is TGTGCCAGCAGCTTACGGGACAGGGGTGATGAAAAACTGTTTTTT. Amino acids: CASSLRDRGDEKLFF. This chain joins TRBV7-9 and TRBJ1-4; TRBD1 aligns across 10 bases. The CDR3 consists of 15 residues. Germline V CDR1 and CDR2: SEHNR, FQNEAQ (reference sequence). The V segment lost 2 bases and the J segment 6 bases; nucleotides outside the gene matches: 3.

There are a few counts of this clone. This chain links TRBV7-3 with TRBJ1-1; TRBD1 matches 8 bases. V shed 5 bases, J shed 5 bases, and the junction held 7 bases outside the gene matches. This CDR3 contains 14 residues. Germline loops: CDR1 SGHTA, CDR2 FQGTGA. The CDR3 reads CASSLQGARTEAFF. The CDR3 DNA follows: TGTGCCAGCAGCCTTCAGGGGGCGCGAACTGAAGCTTTCTTT.

This clone was picked up one time. The V call is TRBV19, the J call TRBJ2-7, with a possible D match to TRBD2 (5 bases). Per germline, CDR1 LNHDA and CDR2 SQIVND (reference sequence). The CDR3 runs 13 residues. The germline V and J ends were trimmed by 3 bases and 6 bases, with 12 bases remaining between them. CDR3: CASSIPSTAEQYF. The CDR3 region has the DNA TGTGCCAGTAGTATCCCTAGCACGGCCGAGCAGTACTTC.

This clone was counted only a few times. The chain carries TRBV7-2 and TRBJ1-2; D not resolved. This CDR3 contains 14 residues. CDR1 is SGHTA and CDR2 is FQGNSA in the germline V gene. V was cut by 3 bases and J by 6 bases, with 14 bases left in between. In DNA form, the CDR3 reads TGTGCCAGCAGCTTCGATTGGCAGGCGGATGGCTACACCTTC. Translating it yields CASSFDWQADGYTF.

The chain employs TRBV6-5 and TRBJ1-3, with D unclear. The CDR3 runs to 14 residues. Deletions cut 5 bases from V and 2 bases from J, with 10 bases between. From germline, CDR1 is MNHEY and CDR2 SVGAGI. Written as DNA, the CDR3 is TGTGCCAGCAGTGCCGGCGGAGCTGGAAACACCATATATTTT. The encoded protein is CASSAGGAGNTIYF.

The chain employs TRBV5-1 and TRBJ2-3; no clear D. V gave up 1 base and J gave up 2 bases, with 14 bases separating them. The V gene's germline CDR1 is SGHRS and CDR2 YFSETQ. This CDR3 is built from 16 residues. CDR3 DNA sequence: TGCGCCAGCAGCTTGTGGGCCGACCCCTCCACAGATACGCAGTATTTT. It codes for CASSLWADPSTDTQYF.

The chain joins TRBV6-1 to TRBJ2-1, with 11 bases identical to TRBD2. After removal of 1 base from V and 7 bases from J, the junction contained 3 bases not matched to a gene. The V gene's germline CDR1 is MNHNS and CDR2 SASEGT. The CDR3 consists of 15 residues. CDR3 loop: CASSEEVAGGNEQFF. The DNA for the CDR3 is TGTGCCAGCAGTGAAGAGGTAGCGGGAGGGAATGAGCAGTTCTTC.

V gene TRBV5-4 combines with J gene TRBJ1-2; D possibly corresponds to TRBD1 (5 bases). Trimming left V 10 bases short and J 3 bases short, with 19 bases between. This CDR3 contains 14 residues. Germline V gene lookup returns CDR1 SGHNT and CDR2 YYREEE (reference sequence). The CDR3 nucleotides are TGTGCCTCCTCCACCGGGACGGGCTACTATGGCTACACCTTC. It codes for CASSTGTGYYGYTF.

The chain combines TRBV19 with TRBJ1-2; D may be TRBD1 (5 bases). Trimming left V 3 bases short and J 8 bases short, with 16 bases between. Germline V CDR1 and CDR2: LNHDA, SQIVND (reference sequence). The CDR3 spans 14 residues. CDR3 in DNA: TGTGCCAGTAGTATTTGGACGGAAAGGGACGGCTACACCTTC. It specifies CASSIWTERDGYTF.

This clone was picked up one time. This sequence joins TRBV21-1 and TRBJ1-1. TRBV21-1 is a known pseudogene. The CDR3 spans 15 residues. The CDR3 bases are TGTGCCAGCAGCAAAGTAGGCGAAAAGAACACTGAAGCTTTCTTT. This codes for CASSKVGEKNTEAFF.

DNA for the CDR3: TGTGCCAGCAGCCCCTCAATCGCCCATAGCGGGAGGAGCTACAATGAGCAGTTCTTC. Translating gives CASSPSIAHSGRSYNEQFF. This chain links TRBV7-9 with TRBJ2-1; TRBD2 aligns across 10 bases. Trimming cost V 5 bases and J 3 bases; bases outside gene matches: 16. The CDR3 runs 19 residues. CDR1 is SEHNR, CDR2 FQNEAQ, per germline (reference sequence). Supplemented by reference TRBV7-9 and TRBJ2-1, the full variable domain reads DTGVSQNPRHKITKRGQNVTFRCDPISEHNRLYWYRQTLGQGPEFLTYFQNEAQLEKSRLLSDRFSAERPKGSFSTLEIQRTEQGDSAMYLCASSPSIAHSGRSYNEQFFGPGTRLTVL.

This clone is a singleton in its sample. The rearrangement joins TRBV7-2 to TRBJ2-7, with D perhaps being TRBD1 or TRBD2 (5 bases each). The germline V gene has CDR1 SGHTA and CDR2 FQGNSA. The CDR3 extends over 15 amino acids. Trimming shortened V by 5 bases and J by 2 bases, and 16 bases separated the two germline ends. In nucleotides, the CDR3 is TGTGCCAGCAGCGCAGCCGGGACGGCAGCCTACGAGCAGTACTTC. Translation gives CASSAAGTAAYEQYF.

V usage is TRBV7-3 and J usage is TRBJ2-1, with TRBD2 identical over 15 bases. The germline V gene encodes CDR1 SGHTA and CDR2 FQGTGA. V lost 5 bases, J lost 8 bases, and 4 bases stayed unmatched. The CDR3 consists of 15 residues. In DNA, the CDR3 is TGTGCCAGCAGCCGGGGACTAGCGGGAGGTTATGAGCAGTTCTTC. This gives the protein CASSRGLAGGYEQFF.

The chain couples TRBV7-9 to TRBJ1-2; D unresolved. V dropped 2 bases and J dropped 4 bases, with 14 bases sitting between them. This CDR3 region has 15 residues. The germline CDR1 and CDR2 sequences are SEHNR and FQNEAQ (reference sequence). For the CDR3, the DNA is TGTGCCAGCAGCTTACATAGGGCCGAAGTCTATGGCTACACCTTC. Protein product: CASSLHRAEVYGYTF. The full variable domain, completed using reference TRBV7-9 and TRBJ1-2, is DTGVSQNPRHKITKRGQNVTFRCDPISEHNRLYWYRQTLGQGPEFLTYFQNEAQLEKSRLLSDRFSAERPKGSFSTLEIQRTEQGDSAMYLCASSLHRAEVYGYTFGSGTRLTVV.